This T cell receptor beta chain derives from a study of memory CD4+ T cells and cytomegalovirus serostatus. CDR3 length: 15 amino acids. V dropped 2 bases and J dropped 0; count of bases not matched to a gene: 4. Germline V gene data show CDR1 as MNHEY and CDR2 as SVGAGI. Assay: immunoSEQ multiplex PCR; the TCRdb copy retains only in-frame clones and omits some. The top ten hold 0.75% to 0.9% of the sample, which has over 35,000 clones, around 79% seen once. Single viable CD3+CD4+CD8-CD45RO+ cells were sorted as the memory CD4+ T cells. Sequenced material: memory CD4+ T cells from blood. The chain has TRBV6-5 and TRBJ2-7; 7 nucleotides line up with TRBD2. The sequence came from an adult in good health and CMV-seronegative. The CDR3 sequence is CASSYERDLSYEQYF. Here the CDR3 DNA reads TGTGCCAGCAGTTACGAGCGGGACCTCTCCTACGAGCAGTACTTC.